Listed here are 10 T cell receptor beta chains from one sample, sequenced in a study of OX40 agonist ivuxolimab in advanced cancers. Data came from immunoSEQ multiplex PCR; TCRdb stores just in-frame clones and leaves some out. The data contain tens of thousands of clones, 85% to 90% of them seen just once; the ten biggest clones take up less than 0.85%. Sequenced material: CD4+ or CD8+ T cells sorted from blood, taken in a trial of the OX40 agonist ivuxolimab. These receptors originate from an adult with an advanced solid tumor such as melanoma, head and neck, liver or kidney cancer.

J is TRBJ2-7 and V is TRBV28; D remains ambiguous. This CDR3 has 13 amino acids. The V and J ends lost 3 bases and 4 bases respectively, with 10 bases between them. Germline V gives CDR1 MDHEN, CDR2 SYDVKM. In DNA form, the CDR3 reads TGTGCCAGCAGTTTGGCTCCTCGTTACGAGCAGTACTTC. It yields the protein CASSLAPRYEQYF.

The chain carries TRBV7-3 and TRBJ2-2; a weak D match, TRBD2 (6 bases). The CDR3 is 15 residues long. With 5 bases removed from V and 6 bases from J, the gap between germline ends came to 16 bases. In germline, CDR1 is SGHTA, CDR2 FQGTGA. This CDR3 reads CASSLNAGSAGELFF. The CDR3 nucleotides read TGTGCCAGCAGCCTCAATGCGGGATCGGCCGGGGAGCTGTTTTTT.

This chain connects TRBV11-2 to TRBJ1-1; D gene unclear. The V end lost 0 bases, the J end lost 8 bases, and 10 bases lay between the germline ends. The germline gives CDR1 SGHAT, CDR2 FQNNGV. This CDR3 has 13 residues. The CDR3 protein is CASSLERGSEAFF. In DNA, the CDR3 is TGTGCCAGCAGCTTAGAACGCGGGTCAGAAGCTTTCTTT.

The chain links TRBV2 to TRBJ2-1; 7 bases agree with TRBD2. V trimming: 8 bases; J trimming: 6 bases; junction bases outside the gene matches: 10. The CDR3 totals 14 residues. Germline V gene data show CDR1 as SNHLY and CDR2 as FYNNEI. The CDR3 loop is CASVAGAGTNEQFF. In DNA, the CDR3 is TGTGCCAGCGTGGCGGGAGCAGGGACCAATGAGCAGTTCTTC.

This clone was seen once. This chain connects TRBV7-2 to TRBJ2-7; 11 bases map to TRBD1. Looked up from germline, CDR1 is SGHTA and CDR2 is FQGNSA. The CDR3 loop spans 14 amino acids. Trimming removed 5 bases from V and 7 bases from J; junction bases left unmatched: 7. CDR3 in amino acids: CASSNRDRGREQYF. DNA of the CDR3: TGTGCCAGCAGCAACCGGGACAGGGGGAGGGAGCAGTACTTC.

CDR3 region: CASSLTKLEQFF. CDR3 DNA sequence: TGTGCCAGCAGCTTAACTAAGCTTGAGCAGTTCTTC. The chain links TRBV7-2 to TRBJ2-1, with D unresolved. The CDR3 sequence is 12 residues long. With 2 bases removed from V and 9 bases from J, the gap between germline ends came to 8 bases. CDR1 is SGHTA, CDR2 FQGNSA, per germline.

The V and J genes are TRBV7-2 and TRBJ2-7; D unresolved. V was pared by 2 bases and J by 2 bases, with 7 bases between. Germline assignment: CDR1 SGHTA and CDR2 FQGNSA. There are 13 residues in the CDR3. This CDR3 reads CASSLNGPYEQYF. CDR3 bases: TGTGCCAGCAGCTTAAATGGCCCCTACGAGCAGTACTTC. Drawing the rest from reference TRBV7-2 and TRBJ2-7, the complete variable domain is GAGVSQSPSNKVTEKGKDVELRCDPISGHTALYWYRQSLGQGLEFLIYFQGNSAPDKSGLPSDRFSAERTGGSVSTLTIQRTQQEDSAVYLCASSLNGPYEQYFGPGTRLTVT.

V usage is TRBV7-2 and J usage is TRBJ2-1; unclear D gene. The CDR3 spans 11 residues. Germline V gene lookup returns CDR1 SGHTA and CDR2 FQGNSA. The V end lost 3 bases, the J end lost 5 bases, and 2 bases lay between the germline ends. CDR3 loop: CASSFHNEQFF. In DNA, the CDR3 is TGTGCCAGCAGCTTCCACAATGAGCAGTTCTTC.

This clone ranks as medium-sized. Other DNA variants within this sample encode the same CDR3. The genes are TRBV7-3 and TRBJ2-7, with a possible D match to TRBD2 (6 bases). Between the trimmed V and J ends, which lost 1 base and 4 bases, there was a span of 8 bases. The CDR3 sequence is 13 residues long. Germline CDR1 reads SGHTA; CDR2 reads FQGTGA. The CDR3 region is CASSLSGEYEQYF. CDR3 nucleotide sequence: TGTGCCAGCAGCTTAAGCGGGGAGTACGAGCAGTACTTC. Full variable domain (missing parts from reference TRBV7-3 and TRBJ2-7): GAGVSQTPSNKVTEKGKYVELRCDPISGHTALYWYRQSLGQGPEFLIYFQGTGAADDSGLPNDRFFAVRPEGSVSTLKIQRTERGDSAVYLCASSLSGEYEQYFGPGTRLTVT.

J is TRBJ2-5 and V is TRBV5-1; D possibly matches TRBD1 or TRBD2 (5 bases each). Germline V gene sequence: CDR1 SGHRS, CDR2 YFSETQ. Trimming took off 1 base at V and 5 bases at J, with 12 bases between the two ends. The length of the CDR3 is 14 residues. CDR3 sequence: CASSLRGGLETQYF. The CDR3 nucleotides are TGCGCCAGCAGCTTGAGGGGCGGGTTGGAGACCCAGTACTTC. Using reference TRBV5-1 and TRBJ2-5 for the parts outside the CDR3, the full variable domain is KAGVTQTPRYLIKTRGQQVTLSCSPISGHRSVSWYQQTPGQGLQFLFEYFSETQRNKGNFPGRFSGRQFSNSRSEMNVSTLELGDSALYLCASSLRGGLETQYFGPGTRLLVL.